This TCR beta chain was recorded in a study of T cells in localized non-small cell lung cancer. Findings of the study overall: Adjacent uninvolved lung tissue had the highest T cell clonality, exceeding tumor. There was an association of higher blood T cell density with longer overall survival.

Concerning this clone: Its antigen is as yet unknown.

Measured with immunoSEQ multiplex PCR; TCRdb has only the in-frame clones, and not every one. Here the sample spans more than 45,000 clones, roughly 85% being singletons. Trimming removed 6 bases at V and 6 bases at J, with 13 bases between. The CDR3 is made up of 13 amino acids. Germline lookup yields CDR1 MNHNS and CDR2 SASEGT. The specimen was peripheral blood, collected before any cancer treatment. The TCR was taken from a male donor at least 60 years old with stage III squamous cell lung carcinoma. The rearrangement joins TRBV6-1 to TRBJ2-3; possible D gene TRBD2, 6 bases. This chain's CDR3 is CASRAGSSDTQYF. For the CDR3, the DNA is TGTGCCAGCAGGGCGGGGAGTTCCGATACGCAGTATTTT.